These 19 T cell receptor beta chains originate from one sample sequenced in a study of cytomegalovirus exposure and HLA in healthy donors. The PCR employed 60 Vbeta primers together with 13 Jbeta primers. Some clones are missing from TCRdb's copy, which holds only in-frame ones; the method was immunoSEQ multiplex PCR. The sample includes more than 80,000 clones, around three quarters of them seen just once. Sequenced material: PBMCs. The receptors derive from a woman aged 45-60 years in good health and CMV-seropositive.

CDR3 nucleotides: TGCGCCAGCAGCCTAGACGGGGTTCAGGGCTACACCTTC. It translates to CASSLDGVQGYTF. This sequence joins TRBV5-1 and TRBJ1-2; D not certain. The V gene lost 4 bases and the J gene lost 8 bases, with 15 bases spanning the gap. Germline CDR1 SGHRS, CDR2 YFSETQ. The CDR3 consists of 13 residues.

In this sample, this clone turned up once. The chain carries TRBV19 and TRBJ2-7; TRBD2 agrees at 16 bases. This CDR3 has 16 amino acids. From germline, CDR1 is LNHDA and CDR2 SQIVND (reference sequence). With 4 bases clipped from V and 2 bases from J, the junction kept 2 bases outside the gene matches. The CDR3 nucleotides are TGTGCCAGTAGTACGGGACTAGCGGGGGGGACCTACGAGCAGTACTTC. This encodes CASSTGLAGGTYEQYF.

The V call is TRBV4-1, the J call TRBJ1-1; D gene unclear. The CDR3 length is 15 residues. The germline CDR1 and CDR2 sequences are MGHRA and YSYEKL. V dropped 0 bases and J dropped 1 base, with 9 bases sitting between them. Here the CDR3 reads CASSQDKTTNTEAFF. In DNA form, the CDR3 reads TGCGCCAGCAGCCAAGATAAGACTACGAACACTGAAGCTTTCTTT.

The chain couples TRBV19 to TRBJ2-7; 9 positions agree with TRBD1. V lost 3 bases and J lost 7; bases outside the gene matches: 10. This CDR3 is 15 amino acids long. Germline V gene data show CDR1 as LNHDA and CDR2 as SQIVND (reference sequence). The CDR3 bases are TGTGCCAGTAGTATTTTTGGGACAGGGCATGCGGAGCAGTACTTC. It specifies CASSIFGTGHAEQYF.

The genes are TRBV7-3 and TRBJ2-1; 10 nucleotides align to TRBD2. The CDR3 has 15 residues. Per germline, CDR1 SGHTA and CDR2 FQGTGA. V lost 5 bases, J lost 7 bases, and 8 bases stayed unmatched. This CDR3 reads CASSQNAGLANEQFF. Here the CDR3 DNA reads TGTGCCAGCAGCCAAAACGCGGGACTAGCGAATGAGCAGTTCTTC.

This clone was picked up a small number of times. V is TRBV5-4 and J is TRBJ1-4; 10 positions match TRBD1. The CDR3 extends over 15 amino acids. With V trimmed by 4 bases and J by 7 bases, 7 bases remained unmatched. Germline V CDR1 and CDR2: SGHNT, YYREEE (reference sequence). The CDR3 region has the DNA TGTGCCAGCAGCCCCAGACAGGGGGCCAGTGAAAAACTGTTTTTT. Amino acid sequence: CASSPRQGASEKLFF.

V usage is TRBV4-2 and J usage is TRBJ2-1; 8 bases map to TRBD2. Losses at the gene ends were 5 bases for V and 0 bases for J; bases not matched to a gene: 3. CDR3 length: 15 amino acids. Germline V gives CDR1 LGHNA, CDR2 YNFKEQ. The CDR3 reads CASSASGGSYNEQFF. The CDR3 region has the DNA TGTGCCAGCAGCGCGAGCGGGGGCTCCTACAATGAGCAGTTCTTC.

V is TRBV25-1 and J is TRBJ2-3, with TRBD2 matching 9 bases. CDR3 size: 16 residues. The germline CDR1 and CDR2 sequences are MGHDK and SYGVNS. The V and J ends lost 1 base and 3 bases, in that order; junction bases with no gene match: 5. The CDR3 region has the DNA TGTGCCAGCAGTGAATCAGGGCTAGCGGGGACAGATACGCAGTATTTT. Residues: CASSESGLAGTDTQYF.

The V call is TRBV6-1, the J call TRBJ2-7, with 12 bases aligning to TRBD2. After removal of 10 bases from V and 2 bases from J, the junction contained 9 bases not matched to a gene. Germline CDR1 MNHNS, CDR2 SASEGT. This CDR3 has 15 residues. Here the CDR3 reads CATESSGGGAYEQYF. Written as DNA, the CDR3 is TGTGCCACCGAATCTAGCGGGGGGGGCGCCTACGAGCAGTACTTC.

This clone has just a few counts. This sequence joins TRBV4-1 and TRBJ2-7; 8 bases map to TRBD1. The CDR3 length is 17 residues. Germline V gene data show CDR1 as MGHRA and CDR2 as YSYEKL. The trim removed 3 bases at V and 0 bases at J, leaving 10 bases unmatched. CDR3 residues: CASSQVSGTGSSYEQYF. The CDR3 region has the DNA TGCGCCAGCAGCCAGGTTTCCGGGACAGGAAGCTCCTACGAGCAGTACTTC.

This clone was recorded a few times. V is TRBV7-9 and J is TRBJ1-2, with D possibly matching TRBD1 (5 bases). With 5 bases removed from V and 6 bases from J, the gap between germline ends came to 19 bases. The CDR3 consists of 15 residues. Germline V gene lookup returns CDR1 SEHNR and CDR2 FQNEAQ (reference sequence). CDR3 in DNA: TGTGCCAGCAGCCCCGATGGGGGGGGATGGGATGGCTACACCTTC. It yields the protein CASSPDGGGWDGYTF.

The rearrangement links TRBV5-1 to TRBJ1-2; 8 positions agree with TRBD1. Looked up from germline, CDR1 is SGHRS and CDR2 is YFSETQ. Germline trimming cut 6 bases from V and 1 base from J; bases unmatched to any gene: 5. The CDR3 loop spans 14 amino acids. In DNA, the CDR3 is TGCGCCAGCAACAGGGGGATTAGTAACTATGGCTACACCTTC. Amino acids: CASNRGISNYGYTF.

V and J are TRBV19 and TRBJ1-2; 9 bases map to TRBD1. Losses at the gene ends were 3 bases for V and 4 bases for J; bases not matched to a gene: 6. This CDR3 comprises 15 residues. Germline-derived CDR1 and CDR2 are LNHDA and SQIVND (reference sequence). CDR3 sequence reads: CASSITGGQGYGYTF. As DNA, the CDR3 is TGTGCCAGTAGTATTACAGGGGGCCAGGGCTATGGCTACACCTTC.

The V and J genes are TRBV10-3 and TRBJ1-6; 7 bases map to TRBD1. This CDR3 contains 17 residues. Germline CDR1 and CDR2: ENHRY and SYGVKD. Trimming took 0 bases from V and 9 from J; bases not matched to a gene: 11. This CDR3 is CAISESFTGTEASPLHF. The CDR3 coding sequence is TGTGCCATCAGTGAGTCCTTTACCGGGACAGAAGCTTCACCCCTCCACTTT.

This sequence joins TRBV6-5 and TRBJ2-1, with 7 bases fitting TRBD1. Trimming at V came to 2 bases and at J to 1 base, leaving 2 bases not matched to a gene. The CDR3 extends over 15 amino acids. From germline, CDR1 is MNHEY and CDR2 SVGAGI. The CDR3 nucleotides are TGTGCCAGCAGTTACCAGGGGGTGTCCTACAATGAGCAGTTCTTC. Translation: CASSYQGVSYNEQFF.

In this sample, this clone turned up a few times. The genes are TRBV6-1 and TRBJ1-2, with 7 bases aligning to TRBD1. Germline V gene sequence: CDR1 MNHNS, CDR2 SASEGT. The CDR3 is made up of 16 amino acids. J lost 0 bases, V lost 4 bases, and 8 bases had no gene match. The CDR3 sequence is CASSGRGTASNYGYTF. In DNA, the CDR3 is TGTGCCAGCAGTGGCCGCGGGACAGCCTCTAACTATGGCTACACCTTC.

This chain uses TRBV10-3 with TRBJ1-5, with D perhaps matching TRBD1 (5 bases). The CDR3 sequence is 13 residues long. The V end was cut by 1 base, the J end by 5 bases, with 6 bases between. Germline V gives CDR1 ENHRY, CDR2 SYGVKD. CDR3 sequence reads: CAISEWGDQPQHF. The CDR3, as DNA: TGTGCCATCAGTGAGTGGGGGGATCAGCCCCAGCATTTT.

The rearrangement uses TRBV15 and TRBJ2-3, with 7 bases that match TRBD1. Per the germline V gene, CDR1 is LNHNV and CDR2 is YYDKDF (reference sequence). Trimming at V came to 5 bases and at J to 3 bases, leaving 2 bases not matched to a gene. The CDR3 extends over 13 amino acids. CDR3 bases: TGTGCCACCAGCGGCAGGGGGACAGATACGCAGTATTTT. Its translation is CATSGRGTDTQYF.

Points on this clone: The junction does not match germline at one end; this may be a read error. The chain is built from TRBV7-9 and TRBJ2-7; 7 positions match TRBD2. This CDR3 has 15 amino acids. CDR1 is SEHNR, CDR2 FQNEAQ, per germline (reference sequence). The CDR3 sequence: CSSSSPHGAGNEQYF. The DNA for the CDR3 is TGTTCCAGCAGCTCCCCCCATGGAGCGGGGAACGAGCAGTACTTC.